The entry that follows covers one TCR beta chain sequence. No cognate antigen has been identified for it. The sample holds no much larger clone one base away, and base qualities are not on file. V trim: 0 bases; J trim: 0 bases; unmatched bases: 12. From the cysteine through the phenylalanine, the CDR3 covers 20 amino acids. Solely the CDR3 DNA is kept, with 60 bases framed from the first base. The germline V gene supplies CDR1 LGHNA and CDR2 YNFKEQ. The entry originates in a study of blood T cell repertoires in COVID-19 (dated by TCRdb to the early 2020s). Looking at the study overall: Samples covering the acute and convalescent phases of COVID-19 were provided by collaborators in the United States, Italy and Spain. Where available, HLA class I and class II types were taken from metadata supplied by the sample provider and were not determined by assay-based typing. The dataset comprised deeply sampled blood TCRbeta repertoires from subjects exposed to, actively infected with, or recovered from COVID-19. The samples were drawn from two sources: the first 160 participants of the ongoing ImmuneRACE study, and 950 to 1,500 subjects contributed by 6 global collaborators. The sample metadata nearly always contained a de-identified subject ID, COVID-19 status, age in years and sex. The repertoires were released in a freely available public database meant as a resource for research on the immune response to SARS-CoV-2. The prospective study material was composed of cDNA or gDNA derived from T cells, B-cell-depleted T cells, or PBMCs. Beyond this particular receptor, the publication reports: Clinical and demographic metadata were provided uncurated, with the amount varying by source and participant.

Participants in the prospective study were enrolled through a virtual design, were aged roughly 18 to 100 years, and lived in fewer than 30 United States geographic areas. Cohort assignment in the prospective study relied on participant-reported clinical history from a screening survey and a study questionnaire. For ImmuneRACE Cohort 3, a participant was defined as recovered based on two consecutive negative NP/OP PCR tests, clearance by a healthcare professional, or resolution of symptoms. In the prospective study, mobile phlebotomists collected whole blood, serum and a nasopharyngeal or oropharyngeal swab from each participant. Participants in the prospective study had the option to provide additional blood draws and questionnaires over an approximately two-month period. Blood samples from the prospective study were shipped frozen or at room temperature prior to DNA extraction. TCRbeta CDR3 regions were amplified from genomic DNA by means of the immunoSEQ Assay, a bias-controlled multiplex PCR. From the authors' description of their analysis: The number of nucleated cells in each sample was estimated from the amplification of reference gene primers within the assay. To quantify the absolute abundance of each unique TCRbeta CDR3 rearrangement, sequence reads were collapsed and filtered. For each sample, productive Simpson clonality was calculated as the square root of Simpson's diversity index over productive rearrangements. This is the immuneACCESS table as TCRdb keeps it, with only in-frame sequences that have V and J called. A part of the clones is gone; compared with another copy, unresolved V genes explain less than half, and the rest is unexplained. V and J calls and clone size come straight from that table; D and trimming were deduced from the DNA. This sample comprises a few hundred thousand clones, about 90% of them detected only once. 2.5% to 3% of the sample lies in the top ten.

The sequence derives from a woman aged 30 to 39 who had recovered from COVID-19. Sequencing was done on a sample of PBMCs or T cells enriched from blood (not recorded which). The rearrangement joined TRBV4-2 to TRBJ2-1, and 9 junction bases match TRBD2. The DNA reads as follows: TGTGCCAGCAGCCAAGATGTTCGTCTAGCGGGAATGAACTCCTACAATGAGCAGTTCTTC. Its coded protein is CASSQDVRLAGMNSYNEQFF.